This passage covers 32 T cell receptor beta chains from one sample sequenced in a study of naive CD8 T cells in extremely preterm neonates. Findings and caveats of the study: Preterm infants showed shorter CDR3s, fewer N additions and less trimming than older groups.

No antigens are known for them. Extremely preterm deliveries at roughly 22-28 weeks of gestation provided the preterm samples. Clones were sequenced by immunoSEQ multiplex PCR, and TCRdb holds only the in-frame ones, with some missing. There are tens of thousands of clones in the sample; about 87% occur only once, and 0.75% to 0.95% lies in the top ten. Sequencing was done on a sample of naive CD8+ T cells from cord blood. These receptors originate from a boy who was born preterm.

The chain recombines TRBV5-8 with TRBJ2-5, with 12 bases aligning to TRBD2. V shed 4 bases and J 5 bases; nucleotides not matched to a gene: 3. The CDR3 is 14 amino acids. Per germline, CDR1 SGHTS and CDR2 YDEGEE. The CDR3 protein is CASSPGTSGETQYF. The CDR3 region has the DNA TGTGCCAGCAGCCCTGGGACTAGCGGGGAGACCCAGTACTTC.

This sequence joins TRBV7-9 and TRBJ1-2, with 7 positions matching TRBD1. V was pared by 2 bases and J by 0 bases, with 0 bases of the junction left unmatched. Germline V lookup: CDR1 SEHNR, CDR2 FQNEAQ (reference sequence). This CDR3 has 14 amino acids. In DNA form, the CDR3 reads TGTGCCAGCAGCTTACAGGGGGCTAACTATGGCTACACCTTC. Its translation: CASSLQGANYGYTF.

This chain connects TRBV5-6 to TRBJ1-1; 7 nucleotides line up with TRBD1. The CDR3 totals 11 residues. V was clipped by 1 base and J by 10 bases; unmatched bases: 1. Germline V CDR1 and CDR2: SGHDT, YYEEEE. The CDR3 DNA reads TGTGCCAGCAGCTTGAGGGGGCGAGCTTTCTTT. This sequence encodes CASSLRGRAFF.

This chain joins TRBV5-1 and TRBJ1-4; D perhaps matches TRBD1 (6 bases). Trimming left V 3 bases short and J 0 bases short, with 6 bases between. The CDR3 consists of 14 residues. Per germline, CDR1 SGHRS and CDR2 YFSETQ. DNA of the CDR3: TGCGCCAGCAGCTGGGACACAACTAATGAAAAACTGTTTTTT. This codes for CASSWDTTNEKLFF.

This sequence joins TRBV7-3 and TRBJ2-3; 11 bases align to TRBD2. V gave up 5 bases and J gave up 4 bases; unmatched junction bases: 5. The CDR3 has 15 residues. Germline V lookup: CDR1 SGHTA, CDR2 FQGTGA. CDR3: CASSATSGESDTQYF. CDR3 nucleotides: TGTGCCAGCAGCGCGACTAGCGGGGAGTCAGATACGCAGTATTTT.

V is TRBV15 and J is TRBJ1-6; D call uncertain. Per the germline V gene, CDR1 is LNHNV and CDR2 is YYDKDF (reference sequence). There are 14 residues in the CDR3. Trimming took 5 bases from V and 3 from J, leaving 8 bases between them. The CDR3 region is CATSDLRYNSPLHF. The DNA of the CDR3 is TGTGCCACCAGCGACTTACGCTATAATTCACCCCTCCACTTT.

The rearrangement links TRBV7-5 to TRBJ1-1. TRBV7-5 is given as a pseudogene. The CDR3 is 13 residues long. The CDR3 DNA follows: TGTGCCAGCAGCCAGACTGGGTGGGCTGAAGCTTTCTTT. It is translated as CASSQTGWAEAFF.

This chain connects TRBV9 to TRBJ2-1; D gene ambiguous. The CDR3 has 11 residues. Trimming removed 3 bases at V and 6 bases at J, with 4 bases between. The germline V gene encodes CDR1 SGDLS and CDR2 YYNGEE. For the CDR3, the DNA is TGTGCCAGCAGCGCTAGCAATGAGCAGTTCTTC. Protein sequence: CASSASNEQFF. Complete variable domain (other parts from reference TRBV9 and TRBJ2-1): DSGVTQTPKHLITATGQRVTLRCSPRSGDLSVYWYQQSLDQGLQFLIQYYNGEERAKGNILERFSAQQFPDLHSELNLSSLELGDSALYFCASSASNEQFFGPGTRLTVL.

This clone was counted only a few times. The gene calls are TRBV12-5 and TRBJ2-5; D gene ambiguous. The V gene's germline CDR1 is LGHNT and CDR2 FRNRAP. The V end lost 3 bases, the J end lost 0 bases, and 8 bases lay between the germline ends. The CDR3 extends over 14 amino acids. CDR3 coding DNA: TGTGCTAGTGGTTTTGCCAGGTACCAAGAGACCCAGTACTTC. Encoded protein: CASGFARYQETQYF.

In this sample, this clone turned up once. The J gene is TRBJ2-1, the V gene TRBV10-1; 7 bases agree with TRBD2. V shed 3 bases and J 0 bases; nucleotides not matched to a gene: 2. The germline gives CDR1 WNHNN, CDR2 SYGVQD (reference sequence). This CDR3 region has 15 residues. CDR3 protein: CASSDGGSSYNEQFF. For the CDR3, the DNA is TGCGCCAGCAGTGACGGGGGGAGCTCCTACAATGAGCAGTTCTTC.

V is TRBV7-9 and J is TRBJ1-4; D gene unclear. Per germline, CDR1 SEHNR and CDR2 FQNEAQ (reference sequence). The CDR3 extends over 11 amino acids. Deletions cut 3 bases from V and 7 bases from J, with 3 bases between. CDR3 sequence reads: CASSFGEKLFF. The CDR3 coding sequence is TGTGCCAGCAGCTTCGGTGAAAAACTGTTTTTT.

The rearrangement joins TRBV27 to TRBJ2-3; maybe TRBD2 (6 bases). CDR3 length equals 13 residues. The V end lost 5 bases, the J end lost 4 bases, and 10 bases lay between the germline ends. Germline lookup yields CDR1 MNHEY and CDR2 SMNVEV (reference sequence). The CDR3 loop is CASSIAGPDTQYF. Written as DNA, the CDR3 is TGTGCCAGCAGTATCGCGGGGCCAGATACGCAGTATTTT.

This chain connects TRBV14 to TRBJ2-3, with TRBD1 matching 9 bases. The V and J ends lost 0 bases and 5 bases, in that order; junction bases with no gene match: 3. Germline CDR1 is SGHDN and CDR2 is FVKESK. This CDR3 is built from 15 residues. The CDR3 DNA is TGTGCCAGCAGCCAAGAAAGGACAGGGGAAGATACGCAGTATTTT. Translated: CASSQERTGEDTQYF.

To note about this clone: Relative to the germline gene, one junction end is altered; a read error may explain this. The CDR3 sequence: CASSAHANAEAFF. The CDR3 bases are TGCGCCAGCAGTGCCCACGCGAACGCTGAAGCTTTCTTT. The chain is built from TRBV10-1 and TRBJ1-1; D unresolved. This CDR3 is 13 amino acids long. Germline V CDR1 and CDR2: WNHNN, SYGVQD (reference sequence).

The CDR3 loop reads CASSQDPGNYGYTF. As DNA, the CDR3 is TGCGCCAGCAGCCAAGACCCAGGGAACTATGGCTACACCTTC. The chain uses TRBV4-1 and TRBJ1-2; maybe TRBD1 (5 bases). Germline CDR1 reads MGHRA; CDR2 reads YSYEKL. The CDR3 runs 14 residues. V was trimmed by 0 bases and J by 2 bases, leaving 7 bases between them.

The chain has TRBV7-3 and TRBJ1-4, with 7 bases lining up with TRBD1. Germline V CDR1 and CDR2: SGHTA, FQGTGA. The CDR3 extends over 13 amino acids. J lost 8 bases, V lost 0 bases, and 0 bases had no gene match. The CDR3 region is CASSLTGGEKLFF. CDR3 coding DNA: TGTGCCAGCAGCTTAACAGGGGGCGAAAAACTGTTTTTT.

Remarks on this clone: The same CDR3 is also encoded by other DNA sequences in this sample. The rearrangement joins TRBV2 to TRBJ1-5; 9 bases map to TRBD1. This CDR3 has 13 amino acids. The V segment lost 8 bases and the J segment 2 bases; nucleotides outside the gene matches: 1. Germline V gene lookup returns CDR1 SNHLY and CDR2 FYNNEI. The CDR3 bases are TGTGCCAGCCGGGACAGGGGCAATCAGCCCCAGCATTTT. Its protein is CASRDRGNQPQHF.

The V call is TRBV5-4, the J call TRBJ2-1; 10 bases are shared with TRBD1. Germline CDR1 SGHNT, CDR2 YYREEE (reference sequence). The CDR3 covers 15 residues. J lost 3 bases, V lost 4 bases, and 4 bases had no gene match. The CDR3 loop reads CASSPDRGVYNEQFF. Here the CDR3 DNA reads TGTGCCAGCAGCCCGGACAGGGGGGTCTACAATGAGCAGTTCTTC.

V usage is TRBV19 and J usage is TRBJ2-3; D unclear. This CDR3 contains 15 residues. The V and J ends lost 0 bases and 6 bases respectively, with 13 bases between them. The V gene's germline CDR1 is LNHDA and CDR2 SQIVND (reference sequence). This CDR3 is CASSIDKNSADTQYF. In DNA form, the CDR3 reads TGTGCCAGTAGTATAGACAAAAATTCCGCCGATACGCAGTATTTT.

The chain has TRBV4-1 and TRBJ1-6; 7 bases are shared with TRBD1. CDR1 is MGHRA, CDR2 YSYEKL, per germline. This CDR3 contains 14 residues. The trim removed 4 bases at V and 10 bases at J, leaving 7 bases unmatched. The CDR3 nucleotides are TGCGCCAGCAGCCTTAGACAGGGAGGATCACCCCTCCACTTT. This codes for CASSLRQGGSPLHF.

This clone was seen only once. The chain has TRBV7-3 and TRBJ2-2, with D perhaps TRBD2 (5 bases). Trimming removed 2 bases at V and 4 bases at J, with 5 bases between. This CDR3 spans 13 amino acids. Germline CDR1 and CDR2: SGHTA and FQGTGA. The CDR3 nucleotides are TGTGCCAGCAGCTTACTAGCCACCGGGGAGCTGTTTTTT. As protein: CASSLLATGELFF.

The V gene is TRBV11-2, the J gene TRBJ1-1, with 7 bases fitting TRBD1. The CDR3 totals 15 residues. With V trimmed by 1 base and J by 2 bases, 4 bases remained unmatched. The germline V gene has CDR1 SGHAT and CDR2 FQNNGV. The CDR3 here is CASSLGTGLNTEAFF. The DNA for the CDR3 is TGTGCCAGCAGCTTAGGGACAGGACTAAACACTGAAGCTTTCTTT.

The CDR3 bases are TGTGCCAGCAGCGTAGGGGACAGGGGCGAAGCTTTCTTT. Translating it yields CASSVGDRGEAFF. This chain joins TRBV9 and TRBJ1-1; 10 nucleotides agree with TRBD1. With V trimmed by 0 bases and J by 8 bases, 1 base remained unmatched. Per germline, CDR1 SGDLS and CDR2 YYNGEE. The CDR3 runs to 13 residues.

The chain recombines TRBV7-9 with TRBJ2-3, with TRBD2 identical over 11 bases. CDR3 length: 16 residues. From germline, CDR1 is SEHNR and CDR2 FQNEAQ (reference sequence). V lost 1 base to trimming and J lost 5 bases; unmatched junction nucleotides: 5. Here the CDR3 DNA reads TGTGCCAGCAGCTTAGGGCCCGGGACTAGCGGAGATACGCAGTATTTT. Encoded protein: CASSLGPGTSGDTQYF.

The chain carries TRBV19 and TRBJ1-1; 8 bases match TRBD1. The germline V gene has CDR1 LNHDA and CDR2 SQIVND (reference sequence). This CDR3 has 13 amino acids. Trimming removed 6 bases from V and 5 bases from J; junction bases left unmatched: 5. CDR3 sequence: CASRDREGTEAFF. The CDR3 DNA reads as TGTGCCAGTAGGGACAGGGAGGGGACTGAAGCTTTCTTT.

This chain uses TRBV11-2 with TRBJ2-7; D call uncertain. Germline V gene lookup returns CDR1 SGHAT and CDR2 FQNNGV. The CDR3 length is 12 residues. V lost 3 bases and J lost 0, with 3 bases in between. CDR3 nucleotide sequence: TGTGCCAGCAGCTTCCTCTCCTACGAGCAGTACTTC. It encodes CASSFLSYEQYF.

The chain has TRBV30 and TRBJ2-1; 8 bases fit TRBD2. The junction had 0 bases not matched to a gene; V was cut back by 1 base and J by 4 bases. The germline V gene has CDR1 GTSNPN and CDR2 SVGIG (reference sequence). This CDR3 comprises 13 residues. CDR3 loop: CAWSAGGYNEQFF. The CDR3 coding sequence is TGTGCCTGGAGTGCGGGGGGGTACAATGAGCAGTTCTTC.

V is TRBV20-1 and J is TRBJ2-1; tentative D call: TRBD1 (5 bases). This CDR3 comprises 10 residues. Germline lookup yields CDR1 DFQATT and CDR2 SNEGSKA (reference sequence). V lost 2 bases, J lost 9 bases, and 5 bases lay in between. This CDR3 is CSARQGEQFF. As DNA, the CDR3 is TGCAGTGCTAGACAGGGTGAGCAGTTCTTC.

This clone came up once. CDR3 DNA sequence: TGTGCCAGCAGCCAAGTGACTAGCGGGGGCTACGAGCAGTACTTC. Translated, it gives CASSQVTSGGYEQYF. V usage is TRBV4-2 and J usage is TRBJ2-7; 12 bases align to TRBD2. V was clipped by 1 base and J by 3 bases; unmatched bases: 1. From germline, CDR1 is LGHNA and CDR2 YNFKEQ. The CDR3 consists of 15 residues.

The genes are TRBV11-3 and TRBJ1-1; 7 positions agree with TRBD1. This CDR3 contains 14 residues. The germline gives CDR1 SGHNT, CDR2 YENEEA. Unmatched junction bases numbered 4, after V lost 1 base and J lost 5 bases. CDR3 bases: TGTGCCAGCAGCTTAGCAGGGGGTGGGACTGAAGCTTTCTTT. Translating it yields CASSLAGGGTEAFF.

The V gene is TRBV4-1, the J gene TRBJ1-5; D may be TRBD1 (6 bases). The CDR3 is made up of 16 amino acids. Germline-derived CDR1 and CDR2 are MGHRA and YSYEKL. V lost 4 bases to trimming and J lost 2 bases, with 15 bases between them. The CDR3 loop is CASSRTHRQGNQPQHF. CDR3 nucleotides: TGCGCCAGCAGCCGAACGCACCGACAGGGCAATCAGCCCCAGCATTTT.

The J gene is TRBJ2-7, the V gene TRBV11-2, with 11 nucleotides matching TRBD1. Per the germline V gene, CDR1 is SGHAT and CDR2 is FQNNGV. V gave up 10 bases and J gave up 3 bases; unmatched junction bases: 2. This CDR3 comprises 12 residues. The CDR3: CATGTGGYEQYF. The CDR3 nucleotides read TGTGCCACCGGGACAGGGGGCTACGAGCAGTACTTC.